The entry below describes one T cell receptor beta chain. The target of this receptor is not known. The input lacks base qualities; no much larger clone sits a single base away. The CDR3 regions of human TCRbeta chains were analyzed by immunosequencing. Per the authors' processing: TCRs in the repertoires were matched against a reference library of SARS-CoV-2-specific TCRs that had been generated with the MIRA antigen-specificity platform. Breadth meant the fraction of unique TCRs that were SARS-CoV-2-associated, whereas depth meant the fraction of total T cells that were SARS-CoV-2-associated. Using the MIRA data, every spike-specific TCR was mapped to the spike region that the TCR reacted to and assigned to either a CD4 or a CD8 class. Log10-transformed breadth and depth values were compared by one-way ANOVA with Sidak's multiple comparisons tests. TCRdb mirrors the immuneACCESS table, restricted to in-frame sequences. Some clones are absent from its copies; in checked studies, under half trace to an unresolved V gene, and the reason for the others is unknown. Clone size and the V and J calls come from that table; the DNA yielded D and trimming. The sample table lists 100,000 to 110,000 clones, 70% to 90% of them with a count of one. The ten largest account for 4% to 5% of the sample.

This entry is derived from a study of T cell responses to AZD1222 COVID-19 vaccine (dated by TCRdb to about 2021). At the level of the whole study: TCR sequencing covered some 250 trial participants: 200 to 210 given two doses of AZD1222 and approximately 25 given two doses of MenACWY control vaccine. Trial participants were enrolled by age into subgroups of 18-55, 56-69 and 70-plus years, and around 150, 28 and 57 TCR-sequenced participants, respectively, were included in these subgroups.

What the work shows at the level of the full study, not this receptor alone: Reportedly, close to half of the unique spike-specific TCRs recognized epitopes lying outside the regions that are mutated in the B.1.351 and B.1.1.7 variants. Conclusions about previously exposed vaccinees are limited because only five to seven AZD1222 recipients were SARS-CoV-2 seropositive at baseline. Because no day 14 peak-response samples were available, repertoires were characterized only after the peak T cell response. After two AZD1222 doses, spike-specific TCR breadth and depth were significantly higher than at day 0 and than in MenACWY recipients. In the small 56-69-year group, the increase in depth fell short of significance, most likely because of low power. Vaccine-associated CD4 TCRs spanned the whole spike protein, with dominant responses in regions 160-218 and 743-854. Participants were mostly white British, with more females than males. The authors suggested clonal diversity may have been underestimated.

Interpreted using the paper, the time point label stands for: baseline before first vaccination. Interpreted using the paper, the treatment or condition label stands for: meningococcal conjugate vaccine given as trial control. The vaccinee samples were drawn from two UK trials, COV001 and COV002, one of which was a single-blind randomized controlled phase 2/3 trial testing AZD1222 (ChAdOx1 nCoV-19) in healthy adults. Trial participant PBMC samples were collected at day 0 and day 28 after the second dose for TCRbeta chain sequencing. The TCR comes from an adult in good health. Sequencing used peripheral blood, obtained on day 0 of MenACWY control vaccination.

The CDR3 protein is CASSPPPRGGNRGEDHGGYTF. The nucleotides read TGTGCCAGCAGTCCACCGCCCCGGGGAGGAAACAGGGGTGAGGATCATGGTGGCTACACCTTC. The sequence links TRBV27 to TRBJ1-2; 7 of the junction bases match TRBD1. Based on the germline V gene (reference sequence), the CDR1 and CDR2 sequences are MNHEY and SMNVEV. Relative to germline, V is missing 5 bases and J is missing 7 bases, with 31 bases of the junction outside any gene match. The cysteine opens and the phenylalanine closes a CDR3 of 21 amino acids. Only the CDR3 DNA stays, 63 bases, in frame from base 1.